This T cell receptor beta chain came from a study of human thymus T cells. Half of the eight donors gave about 0.45-1 mL blood during surgery. This clone came up once. Sequenced by immunoSEQ multiplex PCR; TCRdb stores in-frame clones only, minus some. The table has about 50,000 clones, more than 85% seen once; the top ten hold about 0.17%. Germline V gene lookup returns CDR1 MNHEY and CDR2 SMNVEV (reference sequence). This CDR3 has 17 amino acids. V gave up 6 bases and J gave up 4 bases; unmatched junction bases: 17. The TCR originated in a girl under three years old with a congenital heart defect but otherwise immunologically healthy. Material: blood. J is TRBJ2-5 and V is TRBV27, with TRBD1 matching over 7 bases. The CDR3 here is CASRPTEQGRWGETQYF. The CDR3 DNA reads TGTGCCAGCAGACCCACCGAACAGGGGAGATGGGGAGAGACCCAGTACTTC.